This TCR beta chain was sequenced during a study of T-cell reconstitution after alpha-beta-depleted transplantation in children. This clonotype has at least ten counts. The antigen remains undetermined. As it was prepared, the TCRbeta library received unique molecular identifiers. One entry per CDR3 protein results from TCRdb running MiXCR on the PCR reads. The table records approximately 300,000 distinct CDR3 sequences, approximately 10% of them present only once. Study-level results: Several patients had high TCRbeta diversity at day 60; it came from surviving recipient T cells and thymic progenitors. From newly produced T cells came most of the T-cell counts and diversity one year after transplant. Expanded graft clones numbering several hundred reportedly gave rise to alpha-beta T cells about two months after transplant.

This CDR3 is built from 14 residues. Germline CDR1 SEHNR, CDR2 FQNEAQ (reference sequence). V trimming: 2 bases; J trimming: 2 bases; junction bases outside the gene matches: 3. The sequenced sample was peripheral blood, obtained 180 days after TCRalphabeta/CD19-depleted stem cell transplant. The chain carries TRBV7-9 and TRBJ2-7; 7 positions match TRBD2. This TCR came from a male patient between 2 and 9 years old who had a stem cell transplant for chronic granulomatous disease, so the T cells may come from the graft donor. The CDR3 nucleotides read TGTGCCAGCAGCTTATCGGGACTAACCTACGAGCAGTACTTC. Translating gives CASSLSGLTYEQYF.